This T cell receptor (beta chain) comes out of a study of blood T cells in healthy people across ages. Turning to the study itself: Using template switching, researchers captured about one barcoded beta molecule for each two T cells.

V dropped 1 base and J dropped 0; count of bases not matched to a gene: 5. CDR1 DFQATT and CDR2 SNEGSKA come from the germline V gene (reference sequence). The CDR3 extends over 16 amino acids. This clonotype was counted between two and nine times. The authors ran a second PCR of 7 to 11 cycles using a sample-barcoded 5' primer and a J-beta primer mix. Each CDR3 protein gets one entry after TCRdb re-called the 5' RACE reads with MiXCR. Counted here are more than 500,000 distinct CDR3 sequences, roughly a quarter occurring once; the ten biggest clones make up around 18%. The clonotype originates from an older woman in good health. Sequenced input: blood. The V gene is TRBV20-1, the J gene TRBJ2-1; the match to TRBD2 covers 8 bases. CDR3 protein: CSARALAGISYNEQFF. CDR3 DNA sequence: TGCAGTGCTAGAGCCTTAGCGGGGATCTCCTACAATGAGCAGTTCTTC.